The 31 T cell receptor beta chains in this list originate from one sample, sequenced in a study of T-cell reconstitution after alpha-beta-depleted transplantation in children. The TCRbeta library was prepared with unique molecular identifiers. TCRdb re-called the PCR reads through MiXCR, storing one row per CDR3 protein. The sample lists 350,000 to 500,000 distinct CDR3 sequences; over 40% were seen once. The sample was PBMCs, taken before TCRalphabeta/CD19-depleted stem cell transplant. Receptors originate from a girl aged 2 to 10 with aplastic anemia, due to receive a stem cell transplant.

This clonotype came up many times. This chain connects TRBV7-2 to TRBJ1-1; no definite D call. Germline V gene sequence: CDR1 SGHTA, CDR2 FQGNSA. Trimming took 5 bases from V and 0 from J, leaving 7 bases between them. The CDR3 consists of 13 residues. The CDR3, as DNA: TGTGCCAGCAGCCCCTACCTGAACACTGAAGCTTTCTTT. It yields the protein CASSPYLNTEAFF.

Remarks on this clonotype: A single base separates this from a much larger clone, so it may be a read error. J is TRBJ2-5 and V is TRBV3-1, with 7 positions matching TRBD2. The CDR3 is 17 residues long. The germline V gene encodes CDR1 LGHDT and CDR2 YNNKEL (reference sequence). The junction had 12 bases not matched to a gene; V was cut back by 2 bases and J by 3 bases. CDR3 sequence: CASSQHLREGGKETQYF. CDR3 DNA sequence: TGTGCCAGCAGCCAACATCTGAGGGAGGGCGGGAAAGAGACCCAGTACTTC.

The chain has TRBV20-1 and TRBJ2-2; 9 bases map to TRBD2. The CDR3 covers 15 residues. Germline V gene lookup returns CDR1 DFQATT and CDR2 SNEGSKA (reference sequence). V dropped 5 bases and J dropped 6; count of bases not matched to a gene: 10. CDR3 nucleotide sequence: TGCAGTGCTGCTAGCGGGACGCCTGACCCCGGGGAGCTGTTTTTT. Its translation is CSAASGTPDPGELFF.

At least ten counts were recorded for this clonotype. The rearrangement links TRBV9 to TRBJ2-7; 8 nucleotides align to TRBD1. CDR3 length equals 13 residues. Germline V CDR1 and CDR2: SGDLS, YYNGEE. Unmatched junction bases numbered 5, after V lost 4 bases and J lost 5 bases. The CDR3 DNA reads TGTGCCAGCAGCATCGGACAGGGAAACGAGCAGTACTTC. Amino acids: CASSIGQGNEQYF.

This chain uses TRBV5-1 with TRBJ2-3, with D tentatively TRBD1 or TRBD2 (6 bases each). Trimming stripped 0 bases from V and 6 bases from J, with 11 bases between. This CDR3 is built from 14 residues. The germline gives CDR1 SGHRS, CDR2 YFSETQ. This CDR3 reads CASSLDVGGDTQYF. The CDR3 bases are TGCGCCAGCAGCTTGGATGTGGGGGGCGATACGCAGTATTTT.

This clonotype was seen at least ten times. Here the CDR3 reads CSADDRVENYGYTF. CDR3 DNA sequence: TGCAGTGCCGACGACAGGGTAGAGAACTATGGCTACACCTTC. The rearrangement links TRBV20-1 to TRBJ1-2; 7 bases fit TRBD1. Trimming at V came to 6 bases and at J to 2 bases, leaving 9 bases not matched to a gene. The CDR3 spans 14 residues. Germline V lookup: CDR1 DFQATT, CDR2 SNEGSKA (reference sequence).

The gene calls are TRBV6-1 and TRBJ2-1; 8 nucleotides line up with TRBD2. J lost 5 bases, V lost 6 bases, and 9 bases had no gene match. Germline CDR1 is MNHNS and CDR2 is SASEGT. The CDR3 covers 15 residues. The DNA for the CDR3 is TGTGCCAGCAGACAGAGCGGGAGAGTCAACAATGAGCAGTTCTTC. Translation gives CASRQSGRVNNEQFF.

J is TRBJ2-7 and V is TRBV20-1; TRBD2 aligns across 14 bases. From germline, CDR1 is DFQATT and CDR2 SNEGSKA (reference sequence). The CDR3 extends over 14 amino acids. V trimming: 6 bases; J trimming: 9 bases; junction bases outside the gene matches: 10. CDR3 in DNA: TGCAGTGCCCCTCTGGGACTAGCGGGAGTTGGGCAGTACTTC. It is translated as CSAPLGLAGVGQYF.

There are many counts of this clonotype. The chain is built from TRBV20-1 and TRBJ1-1; TRBD1 might be the D (5 bases). CDR3 length: 14 residues. CDR1 and CDR2 (germline): DFQATT, SNEGSKA (reference sequence). The V and J ends lost 0 bases and 5 bases respectively, with 13 bases between them. CDR3 in amino acids: CSARDNPGGTEAFF. The CDR3, as DNA: TGCAGTGCTAGAGATAACCCCGGGGGAACTGAAGCTTTCTTT.

This chain joins TRBV27 and TRBJ1-1, with D unclear. V was trimmed by 2 bases and J by 0 bases, leaving 13 bases between them. From germline, CDR1 is MNHEY and CDR2 SMNVEV (reference sequence). The CDR3 is made up of 16 amino acids. CDR3 sequence (DNA): TGTGCCAGCAGTTTAGGACCAGGTTACATGAACACTGAAGCTTTCTTT. Translation: CASSLGPGYMNTEAFF.

This clonotype was seen repeatedly, ten times or more. The chain is built from TRBV12-3 or TRBV12-4 and TRBJ2-1; TRBD2 agrees at 11 bases. This CDR3 contains 15 residues. Unmatched junction bases numbered 7, after V lost 6 bases and J lost 6 bases. CDR3 amino acids: CASRKTTSGINEQFF. The CDR3 region has the DNA TGTGCCAGCAGAAAGACGACTAGCGGGATCAATGAGCAGTTCTTC.

The chain couples TRBV18 to TRBJ1-6, with unresolved D. Germline values: CDR1 KGHSH, CDR2 LQKENI. Deletions cut 1 base from V and 0 bases from J, with 10 bases between. The CDR3 sequence is 17 residues long. The CDR3 nucleotides read TGTGCCAGCTCACCACTTGACGGTAGCTCCTATAATTCACCCCTCCACTTT. This encodes CASSPLDGSSYNSPLHF.

The V and J genes are TRBV6-1 and TRBJ1-1; D unclear. The CDR3 runs 14 residues. The germline V gene has CDR1 MNHNS and CDR2 SASEGT. The germline V and J ends were trimmed by 2 bases and 3 bases, with 10 bases remaining between them. This chain's CDR3 is CASSERPTDTEAFF. CDR3 sequence (DNA): TGTGCCAGCAGTGAACGGCCAACCGACACTGAAGCTTTCTTT.

Points on this clonotype: This clone may be a read error of a much larger clone one base away. The gene calls are TRBV7-3 and TRBJ2-2, with 9 bases aligning to TRBD1. V shed 5 bases and J 2 bases; nucleotides not matched to a gene: 3. Germline loops: CDR1 SGHTA, CDR2 FQGTGA. The CDR3 length is 15 residues. Written as DNA, the CDR3 is TGTGCCAGCAGCCAGGGACAGGGAAACACCGGGGAGCTGTTTTTT. Protein: CASSQGQGNTGELFF. Looking up the rest from reference TRBV7-3 and TRBJ2-2 gives the full variable domain: GAGVSQTPSNKVTEKGKYVELRCDPISGHTALYWYRQSLGQGPEFLIYFQGTGAADDSGLPNDRFFAVRPEGSVSTLKIQRTERGDSAVYLCASSQGQGNTGELFFGEGSRLTVL.

V is TRBV18 and J is TRBJ2-1, with D unresolved. Germline V gene data show CDR1 as KGHSH and CDR2 as LQKENI. V was cut by 6 bases and J by 10 bases, with 10 bases left in between. The CDR3 runs to 11 residues. CDR3 in DNA: TGTGCCAGCTCCCCCTTGGAGGAGCAGTTCTTC. The encoded protein is CASSPLEEQFF.

The rearrangement joins TRBV5-1 to TRBJ2-2; D gene ambiguous. V was pared by 3 bases and J by 1 base, with 13 bases between. This CDR3 is built from 16 residues. The germline V gene encodes CDR1 SGHRS and CDR2 YFSETQ. In DNA form, the CDR3 reads TGCGCCAGCAGCTCTCGAGAGCCGGGGAACACCGGGGAGCTGTTTTTT. It codes for CASSSREPGNTGELFF.

This clonotype was seen repeatedly, ten times or more. The DNA of the CDR3 is TGTGCCAGCAGTTACGGGACAGGGCGGCGCTCCTACGAGCAGTACTTC. It codes for CASSYGTGRRSYEQYF. The chain recombines TRBV12-3 or TRBV12-4 with TRBJ2-7; 9 bases are shared with TRBD1. V shed 4 bases, J shed 0 bases, and the junction held 7 bases outside the gene matches. The CDR3 length is 16 residues.

The V gene is TRBV28, the J gene TRBJ2-7; 8 bases agree with TRBD1. The CDR3 runs to 13 residues. V shed 8 bases and J 2 bases; nucleotides not matched to a gene: 5. The germline V gene has CDR1 MDHEN and CDR2 SYDVKM. CDR3 in amino acids: CASAGTGTYEQYF. The DNA for the CDR3 is TGTGCCAGCGCCGGGACAGGTACCTACGAGCAGTACTTC.

CDR3 nucleotide sequence: TGTGCCAGCAGTTTAGGGCGGGGACCCGGTCAGCCCCAGCATTTT. Its translation: CASSLGRGPGQPQHF. The rearrangement uses TRBV27 and TRBJ1-5, with a tentative D call TRBD1 (5 bases). The germline V and J ends were trimmed by 2 bases and 6 bases, with 14 bases remaining between them. The CDR3 runs to 15 residues. Germline-derived CDR1 and CDR2 are MNHEY and SMNVEV (reference sequence).

This clonotype came up a few times. This chain uses TRBV3-1 with TRBJ2-2; TRBD2 matches 11 bases. The CDR3 runs to 17 residues. V lost 1 base to trimming and J lost 0 bases; unmatched junction nucleotides: 1. Looked up from germline, CDR1 is LGHDT and CDR2 is YNNKEL (reference sequence). The CDR3 region is CASSQVAGGPNTGELFF. Here the CDR3 DNA reads TGTGCCAGCAGCCAAGTAGCGGGAGGGCCGAACACCGGGGAGCTGTTTTTT.

The table lists this clonotype with many counts. The genes are TRBV24-1 and TRBJ2-2; weak D call: TRBD2 (5 bases). The CDR3 extends over 17 amino acids. Germline CDR1 reads KGHDR; CDR2 reads SFDVKD. The V and J ends lost 4 bases and 0 bases respectively, with 14 bases between them. As DNA, the CDR3 is TGTGCCACCAGTGACATTGGTACCGGGACGAACACCGGGGAGCTGTTTTTT. Amino acids: CATSDIGTGTNTGELFF.

The chain joins TRBV18 to TRBJ2-1, with D possibly matching TRBD1 (5 bases). CDR1 is KGHSH and CDR2 is LQKENI in the germline V gene. This CDR3 is 17 amino acids long. Trimming stripped 6 bases from V and 0 bases from J, with 18 bases between. The CDR3 bases are TGTGCCAGCTCCCCCACGTGGGGCTCAAGCTCCTACAATGAGCAGTTCTTC. Its protein is CASSPTWGSSSYNEQFF.

This chain links TRBV3-1 with TRBJ2-5, with D hard to call. Germline assignment: CDR1 LGHDT and CDR2 YNNKEL (reference sequence). V lost 1 base and J lost 4, with 10 bases in between. The CDR3 has 14 amino acids. The CDR3 sequence is CASSQGLVGETQYF. The CDR3, as DNA: TGTGCCAGCAGCCAAGGTCTGGTAGGAGAGACCCAGTACTTC.

In its sample, this clonotype was seen many times. The J gene is TRBJ2-3, the V gene TRBV11-2; the D is unclear. The germline V gene encodes CDR1 SGHAT and CDR2 FQNNGV. This CDR3 has 13 residues. V was pared by 0 bases and J by 4 bases, with 5 bases between. CDR3 bases: TGTGCCAGCAGCTTAGATATACCAGATACGCAGTATTTT. The encoded protein is CASSLDIPDTQYF.

This chain connects TRBV20-1 to TRBJ2-7; no firm D call. Germline CDR1 DFQATT, CDR2 SNEGSKA (reference sequence). The CDR3 spans 13 residues. The CDR3 sequence is CSFIRKGSSEQYF. The CDR3 DNA follows: TGCAGCTTTATCCGAAAGGGAAGTTCCGAGCAGTACTTC.

The chain has TRBV20-1 and TRBJ1-6; D possibly corresponds to TRBD1 (5 bases). Germline-derived CDR1 and CDR2 are DFQATT and SNEGSKA (reference sequence). The CDR3 contains 17 residues. Trimming pared 4 bases from V and 0 bases from J, leaving 16 bases between. The CDR3 bases are TGCAGTGCTAAGGAGGGACTGATAAGCTCCTATAATTCACCCCTCCACTTT. This gives the protein CSAKEGLISSYNSPLHF.

This clonotype occurred many times. The rearrangement links TRBV28 to TRBJ2-1; tentatively, D is TRBD2 (5 bases). CDR1 and CDR2 from the germline V gene are MDHEN and SYDVKM. V shed 7 bases and J shed 0 bases, with 16 bases lying between them. This CDR3 contains 16 residues. DNA of the CDR3: TGTGCCAGCAATCCCTCGGAGGACCTCTCCTACAATGAGCAGTTCTTC. This translates into CASNPSEDLSYNEQFF.

This clonotype was detected many times. The CDR3 sequence is CASSSGTGGYNEQFF. The CDR3 coding sequence is TGTGCCAGCAGTTCCGGGACAGGGGGCTACAATGAGCAGTTCTTC. V gene TRBV12-3 or TRBV12-4 combines with J gene TRBJ2-1, with 11 bases matching TRBD1. The length of the CDR3 is 15 residues. The trim removed 4 bases at V and 3 bases at J, leaving 2 bases unmatched.

This clonotype was seen ten or more times. This chain connects TRBV20-1 to TRBJ1-5, with D possibly being TRBD1 (5 bases). This CDR3 comprises 14 residues. V was clipped by 3 bases and J by 5 bases, with 14 bases between them. CDR1 is DFQATT, CDR2 SNEGSKA, per germline (reference sequence). CDR3 sequence (DNA): TGCAGTGCTAGTCCGGGACTGTCGTATCAGCCCCAGCATTTT. Translating gives CSASPGLSYQPQHF.

The sample holds many counts of this clonotype. This chain links TRBV6-5 with TRBJ2-7, with D possibly TRBD1 on 6 matching bases. The CDR3 is made up of 15 amino acids. Germline CDR1 and CDR2: MNHEY and SVGAGI. Trimming took 0 bases from V and 2 from J, leaving 11 bases between them. Here the CDR3 DNA reads TGTGCCAGCAGTTACTCGCAGGGGCAGACCTACGAGCAGTACTTC. As protein: CASSYSQGQTYEQYF.

This clonotype was counted between two and nine times. V gene TRBV20-1 combines with J gene TRBJ2-7, with D possibly being TRBD2 (7 bases). Trimming removed 4 bases at V and 6 bases at J, with 16 bases between. CDR1 and CDR2 from the germline V gene are DFQATT and SNEGSKA (reference sequence). The CDR3 runs to 13 residues. The CDR3 nucleotides read TGCAGTGCTAAAGGAGGGGGGGGCTCCGAGCAGTACTTC. It is translated as CSAKGGGGSEQYF.